This T cell receptor beta chain was identified during a study of human T cells and chemical hapten exposure. Time point denoted: patch test 2, 6 weeks after DPC sensitization. Described treatment: therapeutic diphenylcyclopropenone sensitization with weekly scalp DPC. From the RACE reads, TCRdb called clonotypes with MiXCR, one entry per CDR3 protein. In the table there are 75,000 to 95,000 distinct CDR3 sequences, approximately 9.9% of which are singletons. The sequence was obtained from a man in his forties with alopecia areata. Some clones in this sample may be carry-over from other donors' samples. This material consisted of whole blood, taken in connection with sensitization to the hapten diphenylcyclopropenone (DPC).

The CDR3 sequence: CASSPGQEGGYTF. CDR3 coding DNA: TGTGCCAGCAGCCCGGGGCAGGAAGGGGGCTACACCTTC. V and J are TRBV7-2 and TRBJ1-2; TRBD1 might be the D (5 bases). CDR3 length: 13 residues. Per the germline V gene, CDR1 is SGHTA and CDR2 is FQGNSA. Deletions cut 5 bases from V and 8 bases from J, with 15 bases between.